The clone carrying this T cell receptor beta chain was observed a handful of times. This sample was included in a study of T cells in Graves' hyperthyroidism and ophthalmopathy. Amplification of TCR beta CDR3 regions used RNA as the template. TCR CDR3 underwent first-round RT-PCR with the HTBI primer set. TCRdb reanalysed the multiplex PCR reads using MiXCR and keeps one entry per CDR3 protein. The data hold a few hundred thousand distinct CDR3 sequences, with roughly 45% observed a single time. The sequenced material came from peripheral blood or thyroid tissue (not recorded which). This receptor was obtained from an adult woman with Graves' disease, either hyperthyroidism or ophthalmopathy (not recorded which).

The CDR3 protein is CASSFQGTNYGYTF. The CDR3 nucleotides are TGTGCCAGCAGCTTTCAGGGGACTAACTATGGCTACACCTTC. This sequence joins TRBV7-9 and TRBJ1-2; TRBD1 is a possible D gene (6 bases). The germline gives CDR1 SEHNR, CDR2 FQNEAQ (reference sequence). V lost 3 bases to trimming and J lost 0 bases, with 8 bases between them. The CDR3 loop spans 14 amino acids. The full variable domain, rest sourced from reference TRBV7-9 and TRBJ1-2, is DTGVSQNPRHKITKRGQNVTFRCDPISEHNRLYWYRQTLGQGPEFLTYFQNEAQLEKSRLLSDRFSAERPKGSFSTLEIQRTEQGDSAMYLCASSFQGTNYGYTFGSGTRLTVV.